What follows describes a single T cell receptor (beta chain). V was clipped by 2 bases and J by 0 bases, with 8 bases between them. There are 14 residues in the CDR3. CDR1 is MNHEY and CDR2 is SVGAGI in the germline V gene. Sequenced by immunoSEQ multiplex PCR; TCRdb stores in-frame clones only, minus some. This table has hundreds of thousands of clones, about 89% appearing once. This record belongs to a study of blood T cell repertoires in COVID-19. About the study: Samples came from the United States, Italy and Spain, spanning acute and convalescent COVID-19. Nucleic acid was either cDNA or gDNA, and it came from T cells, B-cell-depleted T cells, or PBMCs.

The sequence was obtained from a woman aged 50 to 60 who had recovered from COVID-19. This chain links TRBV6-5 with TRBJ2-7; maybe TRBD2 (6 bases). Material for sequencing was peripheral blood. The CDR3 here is CASSYTGDSYEQYF. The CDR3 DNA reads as TGTGCCAGCAGTTACACGGGGGACTCCTACGAGCAGTACTTC.